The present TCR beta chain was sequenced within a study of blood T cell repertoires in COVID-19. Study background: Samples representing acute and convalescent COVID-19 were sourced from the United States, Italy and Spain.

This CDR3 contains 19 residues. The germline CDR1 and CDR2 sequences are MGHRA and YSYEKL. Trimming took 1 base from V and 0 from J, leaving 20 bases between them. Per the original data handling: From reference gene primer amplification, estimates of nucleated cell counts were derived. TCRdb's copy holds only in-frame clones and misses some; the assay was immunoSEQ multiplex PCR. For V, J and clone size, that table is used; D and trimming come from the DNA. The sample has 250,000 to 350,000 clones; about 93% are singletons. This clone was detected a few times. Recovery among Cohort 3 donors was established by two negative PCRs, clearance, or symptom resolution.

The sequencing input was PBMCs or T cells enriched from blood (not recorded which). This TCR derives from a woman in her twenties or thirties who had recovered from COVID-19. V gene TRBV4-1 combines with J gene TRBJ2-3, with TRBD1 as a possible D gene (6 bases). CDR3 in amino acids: CASSQVYTLRQVSTDTQYF. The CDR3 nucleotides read TGCGCCAGCAGCCAAGTTTACACCCTCAGACAGGTCAGCACAGATACGCAGTATTTT.